These 24 T cell receptor beta chains originate from one sample sequenced in a study of control samples from healthy donors and cancer patients. The data were produced by immunoSEQ multiplex PCR, yet TCRdb's version contains in-frame clones alone and is incomplete. This sample has approximately 160,000 clones, with 90% to 95% found just once. Sample: blood. Receptors originate from a young woman in good health.

The chain combines TRBV6-5 with TRBJ2-7; 12 bases agree with TRBD2. CDR1 and CDR2 (germline): MNHEY, SVGAGI. J was trimmed by 2 bases and V by 5 bases; bases with no gene match: 4. CDR3 length: 15 residues. The CDR3 DNA reads as TGTGCCAGCAGTCGACTAGCGGGAGTACCCTACGAGCAGTACTTC. It specifies CASSRLAGVPYEQYF.

Only one count was recorded for this clone. The chain carries TRBV18 and TRBJ1-1; unclear D gene. This CDR3 contains 13 residues. V lost 2 bases and J 10 bases, leaving 14 bases between the germline ends. Per the germline V gene, CDR1 is KGHSH and CDR2 is LQKENI. Here the CDR3 DNA reads TGTGCCAGCTCACCAAAAGACCCTTCGGGAGCTTTCTTT. Translating it yields CASSPKDPSGAFF. The variable domain in full, completed from reference TRBV18 and TRBJ1-1, reads NAGVMQNPRHLVRRRGQEARLRCSPMKGHSHVYWYRQLPEEGLKFMVYLQKENIIDESGMPKERFSAEFPKEGPSILRIQQVVRGDSAAYFCASSPKDPSGAFFGQGTRLTVV.

The chain has TRBV7-2 and TRBJ1-5, with D maybe TRBD1 (5 bases). This CDR3 is 13 amino acids long. V was shortened by 5 bases and J by 5 bases, with 10 bases between the two germline ends. From germline, CDR1 is SGHTA and CDR2 FQGNSA. CDR3 loop: CASSPTTDQPQHF. The CDR3, as DNA: TGTGCCAGCAGCCCGACGACAGATCAGCCCCAGCATTTT.

The chain carries TRBV11-2 and TRBJ1-2; D may be TRBD1 (6 bases). This CDR3 comprises 14 residues. Trimming took 0 bases from V and 6 from J, leaving 11 bases between them. The germline V gene has CDR1 SGHAT and CDR2 FQNNGV. The CDR3 sequence is CASSLDRGPHGYTF. In DNA form, the CDR3 reads TGTGCCAGCAGCTTAGACAGGGGACCTCATGGCTACACCTTC.

The chain recombines TRBV29-1 with TRBJ1-1, with D uncertain. V lost 4 bases to trimming and J lost 1 base, with 4 bases between them. Germline loops: CDR1 SQVTM, CDR2 ANQGSEA. The CDR3 is 11 residues long. CDR3 sequence: CSVVQNTEAFF. In DNA, the CDR3 is TGCAGCGTTGTACAGAACACTGAAGCTTTCTTT.

The chain uses TRBV5-1 and TRBJ1-1; the D gene is possibly TRBD1 (6 bases). The V end lost 2 bases, the J end lost 6 bases, and 17 bases lay between the germline ends. The V gene's germline CDR1 is SGHRS and CDR2 YFSETQ. The CDR3 sequence is 15 residues long. CDR3 loop: CASSLQGIRGAEAFF. For the CDR3, the DNA is TGCGCCAGCAGCTTACAGGGCATCAGGGGCGCTGAAGCTTTCTTT.

Remarks on this clone: At one end, the junction sequence differs from germline, possibly due to a read error. V usage is TRBV7-7 and J usage is TRBJ2-5; 7 bases fit TRBD1. The CDR3 runs 15 residues. Germline values: CDR1 SSHAT, CDR2 FNYEAQ (reference sequence). CDR3 in amino acids: CASSPLPGQQETQYF. As DNA, the CDR3 is TGTGCTAGCAGTCCACTCCCGGGACAGCAAGAGACCCAGTACTTC.

The chain recombines TRBV19 with TRBJ1-2; possible D gene TRBD1, 5 bases. The CDR3 runs to 15 residues. CDR1 and CDR2 from the germline V gene are LNHDA and SQIVND (reference sequence). Trimming took off 6 bases at V and 4 bases at J, with 18 bases between the two ends. The CDR3 coding sequence is TGTGCCAGTAGCCTGTGGGGGTCCGACCTCTATGGCTACACCTTC. Its translation is CASSLWGSDLYGYTF. The full variable domain, in which reference TRBV19 and TRBJ1-2 provide the parts outside the CDR3, is DGGITQSPKYLFRKEGQNVTLSCEQNLNHDAMYWYRQDPGQGLRLIYYSQIVNDFQKGDIAEGYSVSREKKESFPLTVTSAQKNPTAFYLCASSLWGSDLYGYTFGSGTRLTVV.

This chain connects TRBV28 to TRBJ1-2; 7 nucleotides line up with TRBD1. Trimming removed 0 bases from V and 5 bases from J; junction bases left unmatched: 9. The germline V gene has CDR1 MDHEN and CDR2 SYDVKM. The length of the CDR3 is 16 residues. CDR3 sequence (DNA): TGTGCCAGCAGTTTATGGCCCAGGGGGATGATATATGGCTACACCTTC. This translates into CASSLWPRGMIYGYTF.

The rearrangement links TRBV18 to TRBJ1-2, with no clear D. Germline CDR1 KGHSH, CDR2 LQKENI. The V and J ends lost 0 bases and 8 bases respectively, with 7 bases between them. This CDR3 spans 12 amino acids. The CDR3 sequence is CASSPPGSGYTF. The CDR3 nucleotides read TGTGCCAGCTCACCACCGGGAAGCGGCTACACCTTC.

The gene calls are TRBV7-9 and TRBJ1-5; a possible D gene is TRBD1 (5 bases). Looked up from germline, CDR1 is SEHNR and CDR2 is FQNEAQ (reference sequence). CDR3 length equals 14 residues. V lost 5 bases and J 3 bases, leaving 11 bases between the germline ends. CDR3 nucleotides: TGTGCCAGCAGCGCGTTGACAGTCAATCAGCCCCAGCATTTT. Translated, it gives CASSALTVNQPQHF.

This chain connects TRBV7-2 to TRBJ2-7, with D perhaps assigned TRBD1 or TRBD2 (5 bases each). V was cut by 4 bases and J by 3 bases, with 13 bases left in between. The V gene's germline CDR1 is SGHTA and CDR2 FQGNSA. There are 14 residues in the CDR3. CDR3 in amino acids: CASSSHGARYEQYF. The CDR3 coding sequence is TGTGCCAGCAGCTCCCACGGGGCTCGCTACGAGCAGTACTTC. The entire variable domain, with the rest obtained from reference TRBV7-2 and TRBJ2-7, is as follows: GAGVSQSPSNKVTEKGKDVELRCDPISGHTALYWYRQSLGQGLEFLIYFQGNSAPDKSGLPSDRFSAERTGGSVSTLTIQRTQQEDSAVYLCASSSHGARYEQYFGPGTRLTVT.

This rearrangement joins TRBV11-2 to TRBJ1-2; 9 bases are shared with TRBD1. Trimming at V came to 8 bases and at J to 6 bases, leaving 7 bases not matched to a gene. The CDR3 sequence is 13 residues long. CDR1 is SGHAT and CDR2 is FQNNGV in the germline V gene. The CDR3 sequence: CASRGWTGDGYTF. The CDR3 DNA is TGTGCCAGCCGTGGATGGACAGGGGATGGCTACACCTTC.

The chain has TRBV11-3 and TRBJ2-3, with TRBD1 matching over 10 bases. Germline loops: CDR1 SGHNT, CDR2 YENEEA. The CDR3 is 17 residues long. Germline trimming cut 1 base from V and 2 bases from J; bases unmatched to any gene: 6. CDR3 amino acids: CASSLGDRGHATDTQYF. The CDR3 nucleotides read TGTGCCAGCAGCTTAGGGGACAGGGGCCATGCCACAGATACGCAGTATTTT. Complete variable domain (other parts from reference TRBV11-3 and TRBJ2-3): EAGVVQSPRYKIIEKKQPVAFWCNPISGHNTLYWYLQNLGQGPELLIRYENEEAVDDSQLPKDRFSAERLKGVDSTLKIQPAELGDSAVYLCASSLGDRGHATDTQYFGPGTRLTVL.

This chain joins TRBV27 and TRBJ1-1, with D maybe TRBD1 (5 bases). This CDR3 has 13 residues. V gave up 4 bases and J gave up 11 bases, with 17 bases separating them. Looked up from germline, CDR1 is MNHEY and CDR2 is SMNVEV (reference sequence). The CDR3 region is CASSSPWGAGAFF. CDR3 nucleotides: TGTGCCAGCAGTTCCCCTTGGGGCGCGGGGGCTTTCTTT.

This clone was observed a handful of times. The J gene is TRBJ1-6, the V gene TRBV11-3; D unresolved. Trimming took off 5 bases at V and 0 bases at J, with 5 bases between the two ends. The germline CDR1 and CDR2 sequences are SGHNT and YENEEA. The CDR3 runs to 14 residues. The DNA for the CDR3 is TGTGCCAGCAGCCTCGACTCCTATAATTCACCCCTCCACTTT. Encoded protein: CASSLDSYNSPLHF.

This clone is a singleton in its sample. This chain joins TRBV23-1 and TRBJ2-2; possible D gene TRBD1, 6 bases. TRBV23-1 is noted as an ORF with a role that remains uncertain. Trimming cost V 8 bases and J 2 bases, with 18 bases left between them. CDR3 size: 16 residues. The CDR3 is CASLPAGTPNTGELFF. The CDR3 DNA is TGCGCCAGCCTTCCCGCCGGGACACCTAACACCGGGGAGCTGTTTTTT.

V usage is TRBV10-2 and J usage is TRBJ1-6; maybe TRBD1 (5 bases). The CDR3 sequence is 16 residues long. V was trimmed by 3 bases and J by 9 bases, leaving 18 bases between them. Per germline, CDR1 WSHSY and CDR2 SAAADI. CDR3 DNA sequence: TGCGCCAGCAGTGATATACTAGGGGCGGGTAGTTCACCCCTCCACTTT. Translation: CASSDILGAGSSPLHF.

This rearrangement joins TRBV2 to TRBJ1-2, with 11 bases that match TRBD1. The CDR3 totals 14 residues. The trim removed 5 bases at V and 8 bases at J, leaving 7 bases unmatched. From germline, CDR1 is SNHLY and CDR2 FYNNEI. CDR3 nucleotide sequence: TGTGCCAGCAGTTCAGGACAGGGGGCGGGAGGCTACACCTTC. It yields the protein CASSSGQGAGGYTF.

CDR3 amino acids: CASSLPGGTGNEQFF. The CDR3 bases are TGCGCCAGCAGCCTCCCAGGGGGCACCGGCAATGAGCAGTTCTTC. The V and J genes are TRBV5-1 and TRBJ2-1, with 8 positions matching TRBD1. CDR1 and CDR2 (germline): SGHRS, YFSETQ. CDR3 length: 15 residues. The junction had 9 bases not matched to a gene; V was cut back by 4 bases and J by 6 bases.

The chain has TRBV7-2 and TRBJ1-5; 7 bases fit TRBD1. CDR3 length: 15 residues. Germline V gene data show CDR1 as SGHTA and CDR2 as FQGNSA. V lost 3 bases, J lost 0 bases, and 2 bases stayed unmatched. Here the CDR3 DNA reads TGTGCCAGCAGCTTCGACAGGGTTAGCAATCAGCCCCAGCATTTT. Protein product: CASSFDRVSNQPQHF.

The chain has TRBV5-4 and TRBJ2-6; possibly TRBD1 for D (5 bases). V dropped 2 bases and J dropped 2 bases, with 8 bases sitting between them. This CDR3 comprises 15 residues. Germline loops: CDR1 SGHNT, CDR2 YYREEE (reference sequence). The CDR3 here is CASSLGRAGANVLTF. The CDR3 DNA follows: TGTGCCAGCAGCTTAGGCAGGGCTGGGGCCAACGTCCTGACTTTC. The entire variable domain, with the rest obtained from reference TRBV5-4 and TRBJ2-6, is as follows: ETGVTQSPTHLIKTRGQQVTLRCSSQSGHNTVSWYQQALGQGPQFIFQYYREEENGRGNFPPRFSGLQFPNYSSELNVNALELDDSALYLCASSLGRAGANVLTFGAGSRLTVL.

The V and J genes are TRBV7-9 and TRBJ1-2; unclear D gene. Germline V lookup: CDR1 SEHNR, CDR2 FQNEAQ (reference sequence). CDR3 length: 13 amino acids. Trimming removed 6 bases at V and 5 bases at J, with 13 bases between. CDR3 loop: CASSLDASYGYTF. The CDR3 coding sequence is TGTGCCAGCAGTCTAGACGCCAGTTATGGCTACACCTTC.

This rearrangement joins TRBV6-2 or TRBV6-3 to TRBJ1-2; D gene unclear. CDR1 is MNHEY and CDR2 is SVGEGT in the germline V gene. V shed 2 bases and J shed 2 bases, with 6 bases lying between them. CDR3 length equals 13 residues. The CDR3 loop reads CASSYEVNYGYTF. For the CDR3, the DNA is TGTGCCAGCAGTTACGAAGTGAACTATGGCTACACCTTC.